A single sample is the source of the 5 T cell receptor beta chains below, sequenced in a study of PD-1 blockade in classical Hodgkin lymphoma. All trial patients relapsed after autologous stem cell transplantation. The method was immunoSEQ multiplex PCR; TCRdb's version includes in-frame clones alone and lacks a portion of them. In the table there are 15,000 to 16,000 clones, approximately 83% of which are singletons. The source was peripheral blood mononuclear cells (PBMCs), collected before the second cycle of nivolumab. The receptors derive from a human donor with classical Hodgkin lymphoma.

V and J are TRBV4-1 and TRBJ2-3; TRBD2 agrees at 8 bases. The germline V gene encodes CDR1 MGHRA and CDR2 YSYEKL. V was clipped by 0 bases and J by 4 bases; unmatched bases: 12. The CDR3 covers 18 residues. CDR3 in amino acids: CASSQDLGRGGRADTQYF. CDR3 DNA sequence: TGCGCCAGCAGCCAAGACTTGGGTCGGGGGGGCCGGGCAGATACGCAGTATTTT.

V and J are TRBV6-5 and TRBJ1-4, with TRBD1 matching 8 bases. This CDR3 has 15 amino acids. Germline values: CDR1 MNHEY, CDR2 SVGAGI. V dropped 2 bases and J dropped 7; count of bases not matched to a gene: 6. The CDR3 is CASSYRTGWSEKLFF. DNA of the CDR3: TGTGCCAGCAGTTACCGGACAGGGTGGAGTGAAAAACTGTTTTTT.

V is TRBV5-6 and J is TRBJ2-5; D not certain. The last part of the DNA fits TRBJ2-7 better; the J call may be wrong. Germline V gene sequence: CDR1 SGHDT, CDR2 YYEEEE. This CDR3 comprises 14 residues. CDR3 bases: TGTGCCAGCAGCCATATTGGGGTGGCCTACGAGCAGTACTTC. Its translation: CASSHIGVAYEQYF.

The chain couples TRBV6-9 to TRBJ1-1; D gene unclear. This CDR3 contains 14 residues. Germline CDR1 reads MNHGY; CDR2 reads SVAAGI. V lost 10 bases and J 1 base, leaving 16 bases between the germline ends. CDR3 region: CATEAQNKNTEAFF. Written as DNA, the CDR3 is TGTGCCACAGAGGCCCAAAACAAGAACACTGAAGCTTTCTTT.

The V gene is TRBV10-3, the J gene TRBJ2-7; 10 bases agree with TRBD1. The CDR3 is 15 amino acids. V was clipped by 3 bases and J by 5 bases; unmatched bases: 7. The germline CDR1 and CDR2 sequences are ENHRY and SYGVKD. The CDR3 DNA sequence: TGTGCCATCAGTGACCGGGACAGGGGAGGGGACGAGCAGTACTTC. Protein: CAISDRDRGGDEQYF.